This TCR beta chain was profiled in a study of identical twins. V trimming: 4 bases; J trimming: 4 bases; junction bases outside the gene matches: 5. CDR1 and CDR2 from the germline V gene are SGHRS and YFSETQ. The CDR3 loop spans 14 amino acids. Addition of a universal primer site occurred through template switching, and cDNA carried unique molecular identifiers. TCRdb itself ran the 5' RACE reads through MiXCR, one entry per CDR3 protein. The sample lists roughly 350,000 distinct CDR3 sequences, roughly 9% seen once, with more than 8% in the top ten. Broader study findings: Sequences that were out-of-frame, alpha and twin-shared displayed an excess of low generation probability. Models, which agreed with sharing between unrelated individuals, nonetheless underestimated the out-of-frame TCR alpha sharing seen in monozygotic twins. One should note that invariant MAIT and iNKT cells could partly confound zero-insertion analyses.

This clonotype was seen a few times. Its antigen is unknown. The TCR was taken from a woman between 45 and 65 years old in good health. Sequencing used naive T cells sorted from blood. This chain uses TRBV5-1 with TRBJ2-5; 9 positions agree with TRBD1. This CDR3 reads CASSGTGGGETQYF. The DNA of the CDR3 is TGCGCCAGCAGCGGTACAGGGGGCGGAGAGACCCAGTACTTC.